These 18 T cell receptor beta chains were sequenced from one sample in a study of T-cell memory formation after mild COVID-19. TCRdb itself ran the 5' RACE reads through MiXCR, one entry per CDR3 protein. This sample has approximately 490,000 distinct CDR3 sequences, with 20% found just once. The material sequenced was PBMCs or a T cell subset sorted from them (not recorded which). These receptors all come from an adult woman who had mild COVID-19 (a few samples of this study predate the infection). Cell type and time point are not known.

V usage is TRBV14 and J usage is TRBJ2-7; D remains unclear. V lost 4 bases, J lost 2 bases, and 12 bases lay in between. The CDR3 runs to 14 residues. Germline V gene data show CDR1 as SGHDN and CDR2 as FVKESK. The CDR3 DNA is TGTGCCAGCAGCCCCGAAAATAGAGCCTACGAGCAGTACTTC. It yields the protein CASSPENRAYEQYF.

This clonotype has a handful of counts. The CDR3 loop is CASTRDGNTEAFF. The CDR3 bases are TGTGCCAGCACCCGAGACGGGAACACTGAAGCTTTCTTT. The rearrangement links TRBV6-5 to TRBJ1-1; no firm D call. Trimming removed 7 bases at V and 1 base at J, with 10 bases between. CDR1 and CDR2 (germline): MNHEY, SVGAGI. The CDR3 contains 13 residues.

This clonotype occurred a few times. This rearrangement joins TRBV7-8 to TRBJ2-3; a possible D gene is TRBD2 (5 bases). Germline V gives CDR1 SGHVS, CDR2 FQNEAQ. The CDR3 covers 13 residues. V was clipped by 6 bases and J by 4 bases, with 11 bases between them. The CDR3 sequence: CASRKRFADTQYF. In nucleotides, the CDR3 is TGTGCCAGCAGGAAGCGGTTCGCAGATACGCAGTATTTT.

In its sample, this clonotype was seen a few times. The CDR3 DNA follows: TGTGCCAGCAGCGTAGGTTCAGGGGCTTCGAACACTGAAGCTTTCTTT. Amino acid sequence: CASSVGSGASNTEAFF. The chain employs TRBV9 and TRBJ1-1; D is perhaps TRBD1 (6 bases). CDR1 and CDR2 from the germline V gene are SGDLS and YYNGEE. V lost 0 bases to trimming and J lost 1 base, with 13 bases between them. This CDR3 has 16 residues.

This clonotype was recorded a few times. The CDR3: CASSLLGLGAYEQYF. CDR3 nucleotides: TGTGCCAGCAGTTTGTTGGGACTGGGAGCCTACGAGCAGTACTTC. The rearrangement links TRBV12-3 or TRBV12-4 to TRBJ2-7; D perhaps matches TRBD2 (6 bases). CDR3 length: 15 residues. Trimming left V 3 bases short and J 2 bases short, with 14 bases between.

V gene TRBV6-5 combines with J gene TRBJ2-2, with a tentative D call TRBD2 (5 bases). The CDR3 totals 16 residues. The V gene lost 2 bases and the J gene lost 0 bases, with 10 bases spanning the gap. Germline V gives CDR1 MNHEY, CDR2 SVGAGI. CDR3 sequence: CASSYAEEANTGELFF. As DNA, the CDR3 is TGTGCCAGCAGTTACGCCGAGGAGGCGAACACCGGGGAGCTGTTTTTT.

J is TRBJ2-3 and V is TRBV28, with D maybe TRBD1 (5 bases). The V end was cut by 7 bases, the J end by 0 bases, with 8 bases between. The CDR3 is 13 amino acids. CDR1 is MDHEN and CDR2 is SYDVKM in the germline V gene. The CDR3 DNA reads as TGTGCCAGCAAAGACAGCAGCACAGATACGCAGTATTTT. This sequence encodes CASKDSSTDTQYF.

The rearrangement uses TRBV27 and TRBJ1-1, with 7 bases that match TRBD1. The germline V gene encodes CDR1 MNHEY and CDR2 SMNVEV (reference sequence). Trimming removed 6 bases from V and 0 bases from J; junction bases left unmatched: 4. The CDR3 sequence is 14 residues long. The CDR3 region is CASRRTGVNTEAFF. CDR3 DNA sequence: TGTGCCAGCAGACGGACAGGCGTGAACACTGAAGCTTTCTTT.

This clonotype was counted only a few times. The V gene is TRBV5-1, the J gene TRBJ1-1, with 10 bases fitting TRBD1. V lost 0 bases, J lost 5 bases, and 10 bases stayed unmatched. CDR3 length: 17 residues. CDR1 and CDR2 (germline): SGHRS, YFSETQ. In DNA, the CDR3 is TGCGCCAGCAGCTTGGCCCCTTTGACAGGGGGCTGGACTGAAGCTTTCTTT. Amino acids: CASSLAPLTGGWTEAFF.

The gene calls are TRBV7-9 and TRBJ2-5; the D gene is possibly TRBD2 (6 bases). Germline values: CDR1 SEHNR, CDR2 FQNEAQ (reference sequence). V lost 0 bases, J lost 4 bases, and 15 bases lay in between. The CDR3 extends over 16 amino acids. The DNA for the CDR3 is TGTGCCAGCAGCTTAGCGCGGTTCGGGGGAGCAGAGACCCAGTACTTC. Protein product: CASSLARFGGAETQYF.

The V gene is TRBV3-1, the J gene TRBJ2-7, with 10 positions matching TRBD2. J gave up 5 bases and V 7 bases, and 5 bases lay outside the gene matches. Looked up from germline, CDR1 is LGHDT and CDR2 is YNNKEL (reference sequence). The CDR3 is 13 residues long. The CDR3 region has the DNA TGTGCCAGCAAGGGACTAGCGCGTGACGAGCAGTACTTC. Protein: CASKGLARDEQYF.

In this sample, this clonotype turned up a few times. V gene TRBV30 combines with J gene TRBJ1-1, with D tentatively TRBD1 (5 bases). Germline CDR1 reads GTSNPN; CDR2 reads SVGIG (reference sequence). This CDR3 has 13 amino acids. V was pared by 0 bases and J by 1 base, with 6 bases between. CDR3 sequence: CAWSVQANTEAFF. The CDR3 nucleotides read TGTGCCTGGAGTGTACAGGCGAACACTGAAGCTTTCTTT.

This clonotype was detected only a few times. The J gene is TRBJ1-2, the V gene TRBV5-1; unclear D gene. The CDR3 has 13 residues. Germline loops: CDR1 SGHRS, CDR2 YFSETQ. Trimming removed 4 bases from V and 2 bases from J, with 9 bases in between. CDR3 residues: CASSPRENYGYTF. The CDR3 nucleotides read TGCGCCAGCAGCCCCCGCGAGAACTATGGCTACACCTTC.

This rearrangement joins TRBV7-8 to TRBJ2-7; 7 bases fit TRBD1. The V and J ends lost 2 bases and 2 bases, in that order; junction bases with no gene match: 3. In germline, CDR1 is SGHVS, CDR2 FQNEAQ. This CDR3 spans 14 amino acids. The CDR3: CASSLRDSAYEQYF. DNA of the CDR3: TGTGCCAGCAGCTTAAGGGACAGTGCCTACGAGCAGTACTTC.

The genes are TRBV11-1 and TRBJ2-1; D remains ambiguous. CDR3 size: 15 residues. V was clipped by 4 bases and J by 6 bases, with 16 bases between them. CDR1 and CDR2 (germline): SGHAT, FQDESV (reference sequence). The CDR3: CASSSGAILGNEQFF. CDR3 bases: TGTGCCAGCAGCTCCGGTGCGATTCTGGGCAATGAGCAGTTCTTC.

This clonotype turned up a few times. The chain is built from TRBV3-1 and TRBJ1-1, with D uncertain. Trimming took off 0 bases at V and 4 bases at J, with 3 bases between the two ends. Germline values: CDR1 LGHDT, CDR2 YNNKEL (reference sequence). The CDR3 covers 12 residues. CDR3 nucleotides: TGTGCCAGCAGCCAAGATACCACTGAAGCTTTCTTT. Amino acid sequence: CASSQDTTEAFF.

CDR3: CSARSQRDLGDTQYF. The CDR3 DNA follows: TGCAGTGCTAGATCCCAGCGGGACCTGGGAGATACGCAGTATTTT. The rearrangement joins TRBV20-1 to TRBJ2-3; 7 bases fit TRBD2. This CDR3 is 15 amino acids long. Trimming removed 2 bases from V and 5 bases from J; junction bases left unmatched: 10. CDR1 is DFQATT and CDR2 is SNEGSKA in the germline V gene (reference sequence).

In regard to this clonotype: A read error may account for a junction end that differs from germline. The chain has TRBV7-7 and TRBJ2-2, with 11 bases identical to TRBD2. Germline V lookup: CDR1 SSHAT, CDR2 FNYEAQ (reference sequence). The CDR3 runs 17 residues. The CDR3 loop is CASSVAGTSGNTGELFF. The CDR3 DNA follows: TGTGCTAGCAGCGTTGCGGGGACTAGCGGGAACACCGGGGAGCTGTTTTTT.